Presented here are 10 T cell receptor beta chains from one specimen sequenced in a study of identical twins. Via MiXCR, TCRdb re-called the 5' RACE reads, giving one row per CDR3 protein. The table has around 1.7 million distinct CDR3 sequences, around 33% seen once; the top ten hold over 0.25%. Input material: cord blood. The receptors derive from a newborn girl in good health.

In this sample, this clonotype turned up many times. The rearrangement uses TRBV5-1 and TRBJ2-5, with TRBD2 matching over 7 bases. Germline loops: CDR1 SGHRS, CDR2 YFSETQ. CDR3 size: 16 residues. The V gene end was trimmed by 0 bases and the J gene end by 5 bases; junction bases not matched to a gene: 10. CDR3 in amino acids: CASSLGTSLVTETQYF. DNA for the CDR3: TGCGCCAGCAGCTTGGGGACTAGTCTCGTAACCGAGACCCAGTACTTC.

This clonotype was picked up a small number of times. This chain connects TRBV28 to TRBJ2-5; D perhaps matches TRBD2 (6 bases). Germline CDR1 reads MDHEN; CDR2 reads SYDVKM. The CDR3 spans 14 residues. V dropped 3 bases and J dropped 5 bases, with 13 bases sitting between them. The CDR3 nucleotides read TGTGCCAGCAGTTTGCCGGCGGGGAGGGAGACCCAGTACTTC. It is translated as CASSLPAGRETQYF.

CDR3 loop: CASSSRGVNPNGYTF. CDR3 coding DNA: TGTGCCAGCAGCTCAAGGGGGGTTAACCCGAATGGCTACACCTTC. The V gene is TRBV7-2, the J gene TRBJ1-2; TRBD1 might be the D (6 bases). V lost 4 bases and J lost 6, with 18 bases in between. The CDR3 covers 15 residues. Per germline, CDR1 SGHTA and CDR2 FQGNSA.

This clonotype was counted only a few times. The chain recombines TRBV5-1 with TRBJ2-7; tentatively, D is TRBD1 or TRBD2 (5 bases each). V lost 0 bases, J lost 5 bases, and 18 bases lay in between. This CDR3 contains 16 residues. Germline CDR1 and CDR2: SGHRS and YFSETQ. CDR3 residues: CASSLAGTPQGNEQYF. CDR3 sequence (DNA): TGCGCCAGCAGCTTGGCCGGGACGCCCCAGGGAAACGAGCAGTACTTC.

The J gene is TRBJ2-7, the V gene TRBV21-1; no DNA check was done on the table's D call, TRBD1. TRBV21-1 is reported as a pseudogene. This CDR3 is 16 amino acids long. The CDR3: CASSKRQGILAYEQYF. The CDR3 DNA follows: TGTGCCAGCAGCAAACGACAGGGGATTTTAGCTTACGAGCAGTACTTC.

This clonotype was seen only a few times. The chain recombines TRBV7-9 with TRBJ1-2; D remains unclear. V was clipped by 8 bases and J by 6 bases, with 13 bases between them. Germline CDR1 and CDR2: SEHNR and FQNEAQ (reference sequence). The CDR3 is 12 residues long. CDR3 amino acids: CASQSQNDGYTF. CDR3 nucleotide sequence: TGTGCCAGCCAGTCCCAGAACGATGGCTACACCTTC.

The V gene is TRBV6-2 or TRBV6-3, the J gene TRBJ2-5; TRBD2 matches 7 bases. V lost 6 bases to trimming and J lost 7 bases; unmatched junction nucleotides: 14. Per germline, CDR1 MNHEY and CDR2 SVGEGT. This CDR3 spans 15 amino acids. CDR3 residues: CASSSSGSARGTQYF. For the CDR3, the DNA is TGTGCCAGCAGCTCTAGCGGCTCAGCGAGGGGGACCCAGTACTTC.

Notes on this clonotype: A read error may explain this, as a much larger clone is one base away. The V gene is TRBV2, the J gene TRBJ2-1, with D perhaps matching TRBD2 (6 bases). Trimming removed 7 bases at V and 13 bases at J, with 20 bases between. This CDR3 is 13 amino acids long. CDR1 is SNHLY, CDR2 FYNNEI, per germline. CDR3 nucleotide sequence: TGTGCCAGCATCCTGACTAGTGCGGCGACCCAGTTCTTC. Protein: CASILTSAATQFF.

A few counts support this clonotype. The rearrangement uses TRBV25-1 and TRBJ2-5; D gene ambiguous. The CDR3 contains 14 residues. V dropped 5 bases and J dropped 5 bases, with 15 bases sitting between them. CDR1 MGHDK and CDR2 SYGVNS come from the germline V gene. The DNA of the CDR3 is TGTGCCAGCAGTTCATATCACACGTTGGAGACCCAGTACTTC. This encodes CASSSYHTLETQYF. Filled out from reference TRBV25-1 and TRBJ2-5, the complete variable domain reads EADIYQTPRYLVIGTGKKITLECSQTMGHDKMYWYQQDPGMELHLIHYSYGVNSTEKGDLSSESTVSRIRTEHFPLTLESARPSHTSQYLCASSSYHTLETQYFGPGTRLLVL.

This clonotype occurred a few times. V usage is TRBV3-1 and J usage is TRBJ2-1; 13 nucleotides agree with TRBD2. The CDR3 is 16 amino acids. Germline V gene lookup returns CDR1 LGHDT and CDR2 YNNKEL (reference sequence). Losses at the gene ends were 0 bases for V and 12 bases for J; bases not matched to a gene: 8. The CDR3 sequence: CASSQEGGLAGAAQFF. CDR3 in DNA: TGTGCCAGCAGCCAAGAAGGAGGACTAGCGGGAGCTGCGCAGTTCTTC.